Presented here are 31 T cell receptor beta chains from one specimen sequenced in a study of blood T cell repertoires in COVID-19. The data were produced by immunoSEQ multiplex PCR, yet TCRdb's version contains in-frame clones alone and is incomplete. The profile covers about 240,000 clones, with approximately 78% appearing a single time and 9.5% to 15% taken by the ten largest. The sample consisted of peripheral blood. These receptors were taken from a woman aged 60-70 years with active or convalescent COVID-19.

The gene calls are TRBV11-2 and TRBJ1-4; TRBD1 matches 8 bases. The CDR3 has 14 amino acids. Per the germline V gene, CDR1 is SGHAT and CDR2 is FQNNGV. J lost 6 bases, V lost 5 bases, and 5 bases had no gene match. CDR3 loop: CASSENRGYEKLFF. DNA of the CDR3: TGTGCCAGCAGCGAGAACAGGGGGTATGAAAAACTGTTTTTT.

The rearrangement joins TRBV7-9 to TRBJ2-2; 7 nucleotides align to TRBD1. Losses at the gene ends were 4 bases for V and 0 bases for J; bases not matched to a gene: 2. The CDR3 length is 15 residues. Germline V gene lookup returns CDR1 SEHNR and CDR2 FQNEAQ (reference sequence). As DNA, the CDR3 is TGTGCCAGCAGCTCCACAGGGGCGAACACCGGGGAGCTGTTTTTT. This codes for CASSSTGANTGELFF.

The gene calls are TRBV7-8 and TRBJ2-5, with TRBD1 matching over 7 bases. The V segment lost 4 bases and the J segment 4 bases; nucleotides outside the gene matches: 12. The CDR3 has 16 amino acids. Germline V gives CDR1 SGHVS, CDR2 FQNEAQ. The DNA for the CDR3 is TGTGCCAGCAGCTCGTTAGGGGGCGCGATCTCAGAGACCCAGTACTTC. Its protein product is CASSSLGGAISETQYF.

This rearrangement joins TRBV4-1 to TRBJ2-4; possibly TRBD2 for D (6 bases). The germline V gene has CDR1 MGHRA and CDR2 YSYEKL. V lost 3 bases and J lost 0, with 24 bases in between. The CDR3 covers 20 residues. The CDR3 region is CASSHYLGGVIPLAKNIQYF. In DNA form, the CDR3 reads TGCGCCAGCAGCCATTACCTGGGCGGGGTCATCCCTCTAGCCAAAAACATTCAGTACTTC.

This chain connects TRBV6-6 to TRBJ2-3; D unclear. Trimming removed 0 bases at V and 1 base at J, with 8 bases between. This CDR3 has 15 residues. The V gene's germline CDR1 is MNHNY and CDR2 SVGAGI (reference sequence). The CDR3 loop reads CASSYSFQGTDTQYF. The CDR3 DNA is TGTGCCAGCAGTTACTCGTTCCAGGGCACAGATACGCAGTATTTT.

This chain links TRBV18 with TRBJ1-1; TRBD1 agrees at 9 bases. V trimming: 5 bases; J trimming: 0 bases; junction bases outside the gene matches: 4. Germline values: CDR1 KGHSH, CDR2 LQKENI. The CDR3 runs 15 residues. CDR3 nucleotide sequence: TGTGCCAGCTCATCGGACAGGGGCATGAACACTGAAGCTTTCTTT. Translated, it gives CASSSDRGMNTEAFF.

J is TRBJ1-1 and V is TRBV2; D not certain. Germline CDR1 SNHLY, CDR2 FYNNEI. Between the trimmed V and J ends, which lost 1 base and 10 bases, there was a span of 16 bases. This CDR3 is 14 amino acids long. In DNA form, the CDR3 reads TGTGCCAGCAGTGAAGGATGGGGAGGCGCGGCAGCTTTCTTT. It encodes CASSEGWGGAAAFF.

Concerning this clone: The sample holds other DNA sequences that translate to the same CDR3. This rearrangement joins TRBV7-3 to TRBJ2-1, with 9 bases that match TRBD2. CDR3 length equals 15 residues. Per the germline V gene, CDR1 is SGHTA and CDR2 is FQGTGA. The V gene end was trimmed by 5 bases and the J gene end by 12 bases; junction bases not matched to a gene: 14. This CDR3 is CASSLAGGGGAGQFF. The CDR3 DNA reads as TGTGCCAGCAGCCTCGCGGGTGGCGGGGGGGCCGGGCAGTTCTTC.

The chain carries TRBV12-5 and TRBJ1-2; TRBD1 matches 10 bases. This CDR3 spans 15 amino acids. V lost 3 bases to trimming and J lost 7 bases; unmatched junction nucleotides: 8. Germline V gene sequence: CDR1 LGHNT, CDR2 FRNRAP. The CDR3 nucleotides read TGTGCTAGTGGTTTCTCGGACAGGGGGATGGCTGGCTACACCTTC. Translating gives CASGFSDRGMAGYTF.

This chain connects TRBV12-3 or TRBV12-4 to TRBJ1-2; 7 bases map to TRBD1. V trimming: 6 bases; J trimming: 5 bases; junction bases outside the gene matches: 6. CDR3 length: 13 residues. The CDR3 DNA reads TGTGCCAGCAGACCCGCAGGGGGGTATGGCTACACCTTC. It specifies CASRPAGGYGYTF.

The gene calls are TRBV15 and TRBJ1-2; 9 positions match TRBD1. CDR3 length equals 16 residues. J was trimmed by 6 bases and V by 3 bases; bases with no gene match: 11. Germline V CDR1 and CDR2: LNHNV, YYDKDF (reference sequence). The CDR3, as DNA: TGTGCCACCAGCAGGGGACAGGGAAGCGGTGGTGATGGCTACACCTTC. Translating gives CATSRGQGSGGDGYTF. Combining the CDR3 with reference TRBV15 and TRBJ1-2 gives the whole variable domain DAMVIQNPRYQVTQFGKPVTLSCSQTLNHNVMYWYQQKSSQAPKLLFHYYDKDFNNEADTPDNFQSRRPNTSFCFLDIRSPGLGDTAMYLCATSRGQGSGGDGYTFGSGTRLTVV.

This clone has a count of ten or more. The chain carries TRBV11-2 and TRBJ1-5, with TRBD1 matching over 7 bases. Germline CDR1 SGHAT, CDR2 FQNNGV. V lost 2 bases and J lost 4; bases outside the gene matches: 5. CDR3 length: 15 residues. The DNA for the CDR3 is TGTGCCAGCAGCTTATGGGCAGGGGGGAATCAGCCCCAGCATTTT. This gives the protein CASSLWAGGNQPQHF.

The rearrangement links TRBV11-2 to TRBJ2-1, with D possibly being TRBD1 (6 bases). Germline V CDR1 and CDR2: SGHAT, FQNNGV. V lost 4 bases and J 9 bases, leaving 10 bases between the germline ends. The CDR3 has 12 residues. DNA of the CDR3: TGTGCCAGCAGCTCCCAGGGGATTGAGCAGTTCTTC. Encoded protein: CASSSQGIEQFF. Complete variable domain (other parts from reference TRBV11-2 and TRBJ2-1): EAGVAQSPRYKIIEKRQSVAFWCNPISGHATLYWYQQILGQGPKLLIQFQNNGVVDDSQLPKDRFSAERLKGVDSTLKIQPAKLEDSAVYLCASSSQGIEQFFGPGTRLTVL.

This chain links TRBV6-2 or TRBV6-3 with TRBJ2-1; no reliable D call. This CDR3 is built from 15 residues. V was trimmed by 0 bases and J by 7 bases, leaving 13 bases between them. Germline assignment: CDR1 MNHEY and CDR2 SVGEGT. CDR3 nucleotide sequence: TGTGCCAGCAGTTACTCGTTCGGCGGATGGAATGAGCAGTTCTTC. It is translated as CASSYSFGGWNEQFF.

This chain connects TRBV2 to TRBJ2-1; possibly TRBD2 for D (6 bases). V lost 5 bases, J lost 7 bases, and 9 bases lay in between. Germline V CDR1 and CDR2: SNHLY, FYNNEI. CDR3 length equals 12 residues. DNA of the CDR3: TGTGCCAGCAGTCGGGAGAGGAATGAGCAGTTCTTC. Encoded protein: CASSRERNEQFF.

The V call is TRBV2, the J call TRBJ2-1; TRBD2 aligns across 11 bases. The CDR3 loop spans 14 amino acids. J gave up 7 bases and V 5 bases, and 4 bases lay outside the gene matches. Germline V gene sequence: CDR1 SNHLY, CDR2 FYNNEI. This CDR3 is CASSTLAGENEQFF. As DNA, the CDR3 is TGTGCCAGCAGTACACTAGCGGGGGAAAATGAGCAGTTCTTC.

The CDR3 sequence: CASSQDHAWGYTF. The CDR3 DNA is TGTGCCAGCAGCCAAGATCACGCGTGGGGCTACACCTTC. The V gene is TRBV3-1 (or the pseudogene TRBV3-2), the J gene TRBJ1-2; no definite D call. CDR3 length equals 13 residues. Germline-derived CDR1 and CDR2 are LGHDT and YNNKEL (reference sequence). V gave up 0 bases and J gave up 8 bases, with 10 bases separating them.

This clone showed up just a few times. V is TRBV11-2 and J is TRBJ2-7, with 7 positions matching TRBD1. The V and J ends lost 5 bases and 4 bases, in that order; junction bases with no gene match: 5. Germline CDR1 and CDR2: SGHAT and FQNNGV. The CDR3 totals 13 residues. This chain's CDR3 is CASSEGQLYEQYF. CDR3 nucleotides: TGTGCCAGCAGCGAGGGACAGCTGTACGAGCAGTACTTC.

The genes are TRBV7-8 and TRBJ1-6, with 8 bases lining up with TRBD1. Germline V gene lookup returns CDR1 SGHVS and CDR2 FQNEAQ. The V gene end was trimmed by 5 bases and the J gene end by 5 bases; junction bases not matched to a gene: 11. There are 17 residues in the CDR3. The CDR3 region has the DNA TGTGCCAGCAGCGGAAGAGGACAGGGTACCAATAATTCACCCCTCCACTTT. It is translated as CASSGRGQGTNNSPLHF.

The chain carries TRBV3-1 (or the pseudogene TRBV3-2) and TRBJ1-2; 9 nucleotides agree with TRBD1. V dropped 0 bases and J dropped 5; count of bases not matched to a gene: 7. The CDR3 extends over 16 amino acids. CDR1 LGHDT and CDR2 YNNKEL come from the germline V gene (reference sequence). The CDR3 bases are TGTGCCAGCAGCCAAGACCAGGACAGGGGAAGGTATGGCTACACCTTC. Translation: CASSQDQDRGRYGYTF.

The rearrangement links TRBV7-2 to TRBJ2-6, with 7 bases matching TRBD1. CDR1 and CDR2 (germline): SGHTA, FQGNSA. V was clipped by 1 base and J by 1 base; unmatched bases: 1. The CDR3 covers 16 residues. CDR3 loop: CASSLDRGSGANVLTF. The CDR3 DNA sequence: TGTGCCAGCAGCTTAGACAGGGGATCTGGGGCCAACGTCCTGACTTTC.

The chain uses TRBV28 and TRBJ2-2, with unresolved D. This CDR3 is built from 16 residues. The V gene lost 2 bases and the J gene lost 0 bases, with 10 bases spanning the gap. Looked up from germline, CDR1 is MDHEN and CDR2 is SYDVKM. The CDR3 protein is CASSLRSGPNTGELFF. The CDR3 nucleotides are TGTGCCAGCAGTTTAAGGTCAGGCCCGAACACCGGGGAGCTGTTTTTT.

J is TRBJ1-2 and V is TRBV28, with 7 positions matching TRBD1. Trimming removed 5 bases from V and 8 bases from J; junction bases left unmatched: 14. CDR3 length: 15 residues. Germline V CDR1 and CDR2: MDHEN, SYDVKM. CDR3 amino acids: CASSVPRQGSGGYTF. In nucleotides, the CDR3 is TGTGCCAGCAGTGTACCCCGACAGGGTTCGGGAGGCTACACCTTC.

This chain connects TRBV6-1 to TRBJ1-3; D gene ambiguous. The V and J ends lost 3 bases and 2 bases respectively, with 17 bases between them. CDR1 is MNHNS and CDR2 is SASEGT in the germline V gene. CDR3 length: 17 residues. The CDR3: CASSEAVGLGAGNTIYF. CDR3 DNA: TGTGCCAGCAGTGAGGCTGTTGGGTTGGGCGCTGGAAACACCATATATTTT.

The chain recombines TRBV10-3 with TRBJ1-5; TRBD1 might be the D (6 bases). Germline V lookup: CDR1 ENHRY, CDR2 SYGVKD. This CDR3 has 15 residues. V lost 3 bases to trimming and J lost 6 bases, with 15 bases between them. The CDR3 nucleotides read TGTGCCATCAGTGACCGAGGGGAAGGGGGTCAGCCCCAGCATTTT. It encodes CAISDRGEGGQPQHF.

The chain recombines TRBV6-5 with TRBJ2-7, with TRBD1 matching over 11 bases. This CDR3 region has 15 residues. The V gene end was trimmed by 5 bases and the J gene end by 4 bases; junction bases not matched to a gene: 7. CDR1 is MNHEY, CDR2 SVGAGI, per germline. CDR3 DNA sequence: TGTGCCAGCAGTAAACCGGGACAGGGGGTTTACGAGCAGTACTTC. It specifies CASSKPGQGVYEQYF.

The chain is built from TRBV7-6 and TRBJ1-2, with 7 positions matching TRBD1. The CDR3 has 15 amino acids. J gave up 8 bases and V 2 bases, and 11 bases lay outside the gene matches. The germline V gene has CDR1 SGHVS and CDR2 FNYEAQ. This CDR3 is CASSLYVGQQEGYTF. In nucleotides, the CDR3 is TGTGCCAGCAGCTTATACGTGGGACAGCAAGAAGGCTACACCTTC.

About this clone: A read error may account for a junction end that differs from germline. The chain links TRBV4-1 to TRBJ1-5; D is uncertain. Germline V gene data show CDR1 as MGHRA and CDR2 as YSYEKL. This CDR3 region has 15 residues. The CDR3 protein is CARSRRATANQPQHF. Written as DNA, the CDR3 is TGCGCCCGCAGCCGGCGGGCTACGGCTAATCAGCCCCAGCATTTT.

The chain couples TRBV6-5 to TRBJ1-1; the D is unclear. V lost 0 bases and J lost 1, with 6 bases in between. The CDR3 contains 14 residues. The germline V gene encodes CDR1 MNHEY and CDR2 SVGAGI. CDR3 loop: CASSYSNRNTEAFF. For the CDR3, the DNA is TGTGCCAGCAGTTACTCGAACAGGAACACTGAAGCTTTCTTT.

The J gene is TRBJ1-6, the V gene TRBV7-9; D is unresolved. The germline V and J ends were trimmed by 1 base and 6 bases, with 10 bases remaining between them. The germline CDR1 and CDR2 sequences are SEHNR and FQNEAQ (reference sequence). The CDR3 spans 15 residues. The CDR3 protein is CASSLVAGGNSPLHF. DNA of the CDR3: TGTGCCAGCAGCTTAGTTGCGGGAGGTAATTCACCCCTCCACTTT. Combining the CDR3 with reference TRBV7-9 and TRBJ1-6 gives the whole variable domain DTGVSQNPRHKITKRGQNVTFRCDPISEHNRLYWYRQTLGQGPEFLTYFQNEAQLEKSRLLSDRFSAERPKGSFSTLEIQRTEQGDSAMYLCASSLVAGGNSPLHFGNGTRLTVT.

The chain employs TRBV11-2 and TRBJ1-1; 9 bases agree with TRBD1. With 5 bases clipped from V and 4 bases from J, the junction kept 5 bases outside the gene matches. CDR3 length: 14 residues. Germline CDR1 reads SGHAT; CDR2 reads FQNNGV. The chain's CDR3 is CASSPTGGATEAFF. In nucleotides, the CDR3 is TGTGCCAGCAGCCCGACAGGGGGTGCCACTGAAGCTTTCTTT.